The clone carrying this T cell receptor beta chain was seen just once. Antigen specificity is unknown. RNA transcripts yielded amplified TCR beta CDR3 regions. TCR CDR3 underwent first-round RT-PCR with the HTBI primer set. MiXCR, applied by TCRdb to the multiplex PCR reads, yields one record per CDR3 protein. The data show hundreds of thousands of distinct CDR3 sequences, around 15% seen once. This entry belongs to a study of T cells in Graves' hyperthyroidism and ophthalmopathy. The CDR3 extends over 16 amino acids. The germline V gene has CDR1 SNHLY and CDR2 FYNNEI. Unmatched junction bases numbered 1, after V lost 2 bases and J lost 1 base. Study conclusions and caveats: Most expanded thyroid clonotypes above 0.001 recurred in blood. Ophthalmopathy cases were set apart from stable hyperthyroidism by a 13 V-J model.

The genes are TRBV2 and TRBJ2-3; TRBD2 matches 12 bases. The source is a woman between 40 and 50 years old with Graves' ophthalmopathy. The specimen sequenced was blood. CDR3 bases: TGTGCCAGCAGTGAAAGACTAGCGGGGGGCACAGATACGCAGTATTTT. This codes for CASSERLAGGTDTQYF.